Sequencing of this T cell receptor beta chain was carried out in a study of human T cells and chemical hapten exposure. This clonotype was detected ten times or more. Antigen: not known. As for time point: patch test 1, 2 weeks after DPC sensitization. Stated treatment: therapeutic diphenylcyclopropenone sensitization with weekly scalp DPC. General study results and limits: Donors, who had alopecia, may show an immune response that differs from healthy people's.

TCRdb processed the RACE reads anew with MiXCR; each CDR3 protein has one entry. The sample has over 75,000 distinct CDR3 sequences, roughly 7.6% seen once. CDR1 and CDR2 (germline): SNHLY, FYNNEI. The CDR3 loop spans 15 amino acids. Germline trimming cut 3 bases from V and 3 bases from J; bases unmatched to any gene: 5. Here the sequenced sample was whole blood, taken in connection with sensitization to the hapten diphenylcyclopropenone (DPC). The clonotype comes from a woman in her 30s with alopecia areata. Some clones in this sample may be carry-over from other donors' samples. The chain links TRBV2 to TRBJ2-1; 7 bases align to TRBD2. CDR3 amino acids: CASSDNRGSYNEQFF. CDR3 DNA sequence: TGTGCCAGCAGTGATAATCGCGGGAGCTACAATGAGCAGTTCTTC. The variable domain in full, completed from reference TRBV2 and TRBJ2-1, reads EPEVTQTPSHQVTQMGQEVILRCVPISNHLYFYWYRQILGQKVEFLVSFYNNEISEKSEIFDDQFSVERPDGSNFTLKIRSTKLEDSAMYFCASSDNRGSYNEQFFGPGTRLTVL.